Sequencing of this TCR beta chain was carried out in a study of OX40 agonist ivuxolimab in advanced cancers. Data came from immunoSEQ multiplex PCR; TCRdb stores just in-frame clones and leaves some out. Among about 36,000 clones listed, 81% were seen once. This CDR3 is 12 amino acids long. With 11 bases removed from V and 3 bases from J, the gap between germline ends came to 11 bases. Germline CDR1 and CDR2: MDHEN and SYDVKM. The rearrangement uses TRBV28 and TRBJ1-5, with a tentative D call TRBD1 (5 bases). The material sequenced was CD4+ or CD8+ T cells sorted from blood, taken in a trial of the OX40 agonist ivuxolimab. The sequence came from an adult with an advanced solid tumor such as melanoma, head and neck, liver or kidney cancer. The CDR3 spells CAVQGPNQPQHF. The CDR3 coding sequence is TGTGCCGTCCAGGGACCCAATCAGCCCCAGCATTTT.